This TCR beta chain is drawn from a study of T-cell reconstitution after alpha-beta-depleted transplantation in children. Overall study findings and caveats: Expanded clones from the graft, numbering several hundred, reportedly supplied alpha-beta T cells about two months after transplant. Newly generated T cells supplied most T-cell counts and diversity one year post-transplant. Surviving recipient cells, namely T cells and thymic progenitors, were the source of high day-60 TCRbeta diversity in some patients.

This clonotype was detected many times. Its antigen is currently unknown. Unique molecular identifiers were incorporated into the prepared TCRbeta library. TCRdb independently ran MiXCR on the PCR reads; one entry per CDR3 protein. The data contain fewer than 350,000 distinct CDR3 sequences, just over 7.5% of them singletons. Per germline, CDR1 DFQATT and CDR2 SNEGSKA (reference sequence). V shed 1 base, J shed 2 bases, and the junction held 12 bases outside the gene matches. CDR3 size: 18 residues. The specimen comprised peripheral blood, sampled 360 days after TCRalphabeta/CD19-depleted stem cell transplant. This clonotype originated in a female patient aged 2 to 10 who had a stem cell transplant for Fanconi anemia, so the T cells may come from the graft donor. This chain uses TRBV20-1 with TRBJ2-7, with 12 bases aligning to TRBD2. In DNA, the CDR3 is TGCAGTGCTAGAGGACACCCGATACTAGCGGGAGGCCCCTACGAGCAGTACTTC. Its translation is CSARGHPILAGGPYEQYF.